This is a list of T cell receptor beta chains from one sample in a study of CD4 T cells in relation to SARS-CoV-2 and coronaviruses. Antigen specificity for these receptors is unknown. TCRdb's table, derived via immunoSEQ multiplex PCR, lists solely in-frame clones and lacks some. The sample has about 20,000 clones; approximately 80% are singletons. Sequencing used CD4+ T cells from PBMCs, cultured in vitro. The receptors were sampled from a human donor in good health. Both conserved end residues are trimmed from each CDR3.

>TRBV7-6
ASLHTLARDTEAF
>TRBV28
ASSLMDRANTEAF
>TRBV24-1
ATSDTGREAF
>TRBV10-1
ASSKGSNTGELF
>TRBV7-3
ASSLNGGVASNQPQH
>TRBV7-9
ASSWGQGARTEAF
>TRBV19
ASSPPGAPTHNEQF
>TRBV6-5
ASSYGQTTYEQY
>TRBV5-4
ASSLGATGGWAGELF
>TRBV2
ASRAGTGDWSPLH
>TRBV10-3
AISVTGTSGYNEQF
>TRBV7-8
ASSLGTHYNEQF
>TRBV5-5
ASTTTGAREYGYT
>TRBV24-1
ATSDDYEQY
>TRBV2
AIGQISNQPQH
>TRBV4-1
ASSQVQGRGVYEQY
>TRBV5-4
ASSLTPREKLF
>TRBV7-9
ASSLAVVWELF
>TRBV5-1
ASSLGGTAYSYEQY
>TRBV6-6
ASSPRTDQNYGYT
>TRBV9
ASSVVGEGDGYT
>TRBV12-3/TRBV12-4
ASTSLDEQF
>TRBV2
ASSSDRTANEKLF
>TRBV29-1
SAALVGETQY
>TRBV25-1
ASSESVAKGSYEQY
>TRBV5-1
ASSFQGQNSGNTIY
>TRBV5-4
ASSLSSGANVLT
>TRBV6-5
ASSKIPSSYEQY
>TRBV3-1/TRBV3-2
ASSHGLNTGELF
>TRBV27
ASSLTPGGDTQY
>TRBV9
ASSTSSGAGAKNIQY